The 23 T cell receptor beta chains presented below share a single source sample, sequenced in a study of T cell repertoires in cytomegalovirus infection. TCRdb reprocessed the reads via MiXCR and lists one record per CDR3 protein. The sample contains 400,000 to 550,000 distinct CDR3 sequences, around 10% of which appear only once. Sequencing input: PBMCs. The receptors here all came from a human donor in good health (CMV status not recorded). Some clones in this sample may be carry-over from other donors' samples.

This chain connects TRBV19 to TRBJ2-1; 10 positions agree with TRBD2. V was pared by 5 bases and J by 7 bases, with 8 bases of the junction left unmatched. CDR3 size: 15 residues. Germline CDR1 LNHDA, CDR2 SQIVND (reference sequence). CDR3 protein: CASSYTSGRENEQFF. The CDR3, as DNA: TGTGCCAGTAGTTACACGAGCGGGAGGGAAAATGAGCAGTTCTTC.

There are many counts of this clonotype. The chain combines TRBV11-3 with TRBJ2-3; tentatively, D is TRBD2 (6 bases). The CDR3 covers 13 residues. The germline V and J ends were trimmed by 4 bases and 3 bases, with 8 bases remaining between them. Looked up from germline, CDR1 is SGHNT and CDR2 is YENEEA. CDR3 loop: CASSWRGTDTQYF. CDR3 bases: TGTGCCAGCAGCTGGAGGGGAACAGATACGCAGTATTTT.

The chain joins TRBV12-3 or TRBV12-4 to TRBJ1-4; D possibly corresponds to TRBD1 (6 bases). Trimming cost V 4 bases and J 8 bases, with 20 bases left between them. This CDR3 region has 16 residues. CDR3 DNA sequence: TGTGCCAGCAGTTCAGGGGCTGAGCGGGATTGGGAAAAACTGTTTTTT. This gives the protein CASSSGAERDWEKLFF.

This clonotype was detected only a few times. The V call is TRBV20-1, the J call TRBJ2-5; no definite D call. V shed 0 bases and J shed 2 bases, with 16 bases lying between them. Germline CDR1 is DFQATT and CDR2 is SNEGSKA (reference sequence). The CDR3 consists of 16 residues. Here the CDR3 DNA reads TGCAGTGCTAGAGATGGCAGAGTGGCCCGGCAAGAGACCCAGTACTTC. Protein product: CSARDGRVARQETQYF.

This clonotype occurred many times. The gene calls are TRBV4-2 and TRBJ1-2, with 8 bases fitting TRBD1. Germline CDR1 LGHNA, CDR2 YNFKEQ. Losses at the gene ends were 0 bases for V and 5 bases for J; bases not matched to a gene: 5. This CDR3 is built from 15 residues. CDR3 sequence: CASSQEGRGRYGYTF. The CDR3, as DNA: TGTGCCAGCAGCCAAGAGGGCAGGGGGCGTTATGGCTACACCTTC.

This clonotype was recorded at least ten times. V gene TRBV15 combines with J gene TRBJ1-4; perhaps TRBD1 as D (5 bases). The CDR3 is 14 amino acids. V was pared by 0 bases and J by 14 bases, with 16 bases between. CDR1 is LNHNV and CDR2 is YYDKDF in the germline V gene (reference sequence). CDR3 in amino acids: CATSRDYADSRLFF. The CDR3 DNA reads TGTGCCACCAGCAGAGATTACGCAGACAGTAGGCTGTTTTTT.

At least ten counts were recorded for this clonotype. The CDR3 bases are TGTGCCAGCAGCCGACTGAGCGGGGCCGTTGGCCAAGAGACCCAGTACTTC. It encodes CASSRLSGAVGQETQYF. The chain joins TRBV7-2 to TRBJ2-5, with 7 nucleotides matching TRBD2. The CDR3 has 17 amino acids. With V trimmed by 5 bases and J by 1 base, 13 bases remained unmatched. CDR1 is SGHTA, CDR2 FQGNSA, per germline. The full variable domain, in which reference TRBV7-2 and TRBJ2-5 provide the parts outside the CDR3, is GAGVSQSPSNKVTEKGKDVELRCDPISGHTALYWYRQSLGQGLEFLIYFQGNSAPDKSGLPSDRFSAERTGGSVSTLTIQRTQQEDSAVYLCASSRLSGAVGQETQYFGPGTRLLVL.

This sequence joins TRBV20-1 and TRBJ2-7; D is unclear. Germline V gene sequence: CDR1 DFQATT, CDR2 SNEGSKA (reference sequence). V lost 5 bases and J lost 2, with 10 bases in between. CDR3 length equals 12 residues. The CDR3 DNA sequence: TGCAGTGCTTGCCCACACGCCTACGAGCAGTACTTC. Translating it yields CSACPHAYEQYF.

This clonotype came up many times. The V call is TRBV6-2 or TRBV6-3, the J call TRBJ1-3; D is uncertain. The CDR3 has 14 amino acids. V lost 6 bases and J lost 4, with 13 bases in between. Germline assignment: CDR1 MNHEY and CDR2 SVGEGT. The CDR3 DNA reads as TGTGCCAGCAGAACAGAGCCTCGCGGAAACACCATATATTTT. Residues: CASRTEPRGNTIYF.

This clonotype has a handful of counts. The chain uses TRBV7-3 and TRBJ2-7; 10 nucleotides agree with TRBD1. Germline trimming cut 5 bases from V and 4 bases from J; bases unmatched to any gene: 14. There are 17 residues in the CDR3. Germline CDR1 and CDR2: SGHTA and FQGTGA. The CDR3 region is CASSPGGTGASGYEQYF. CDR3 DNA sequence: TGTGCCAGCAGCCCAGGCGGGACAGGGGCCTCCGGGTACGAGCAGTACTTC.

This clonotype was seen at least ten times. The chain employs TRBV7-2 and TRBJ2-7; TRBD1 is a possible D gene (5 bases). This CDR3 region has 13 residues. CDR1 is SGHTA and CDR2 is FQGNSA in the germline V gene. The V gene lost 1 base and the J gene lost 6 bases, with 10 bases spanning the gap. CDR3 residues: CASSLEQGGEQYF. CDR3 bases: TGTGCCAGCAGCTTAGAGCAGGGCGGCGAGCAGTACTTC.

This clonotype was detected many times. The V and J genes are TRBV28 and TRBJ2-7; tentatively, D is TRBD2 (7 bases). This CDR3 comprises 14 residues. Germline values: CDR1 MDHEN, CDR2 SYDVKM. The V end lost 2 bases, the J end lost 6 bases, and 14 bases lay between the germline ends. This chain's CDR3 is CASSLEGGAGEQYF. CDR3 coding DNA: TGTGCCAGCAGTTTAGAAGGGGGGGCTGGCGAGCAGTACTTC.

Ten or more counts support this clonotype. This chain links TRBV3-1 with TRBJ2-5, with D unclear. V was clipped by 5 bases and J by 7 bases, with 11 bases between them. This CDR3 region has 12 residues. Germline CDR1 and CDR2: LGHDT and YNNKEL (reference sequence). In DNA form, the CDR3 reads TGTGCCAGCAGCACCTTCGAGAGGACCCAGTACTTC. As protein: CASSTFERTQYF.

The CDR3 nucleotides are TGTGCCAGCATGGGGGTCGGCGATCTGTCTGCTTTCTTT. Its translation is CASMGVGDLSAFF. The rearrangement joins TRBV7-9 to TRBJ1-1; a possible D gene is TRBD1 (5 bases). Per the germline V gene, CDR1 is SEHNR and CDR2 is FQNEAQ (reference sequence). Trimming pared 7 bases from V and 11 bases from J, leaving 20 bases between. The CDR3 consists of 13 residues.

V is TRBV29-1 and J is TRBJ1-3; no definite D call. CDR1 is SQVTM, CDR2 ANQGSEA, per germline. The CDR3 totals 15 residues. V was clipped by 3 bases and J by 0 bases, with 12 bases between them. CDR3 DNA: TGCAGCGTTGAGATGCTTGGGTCCTCTGGAAACACCATATATTTT. This translates into CSVEMLGSSGNTIYF.

V and J are TRBV27 and TRBJ1-2; no firm D call. This CDR3 is built from 13 residues. Per germline, CDR1 MNHEY and CDR2 SMNVEV (reference sequence). Trimming cost V 4 bases and J 1 base, with 7 bases left between them. The CDR3 protein is CASSSRINYGYTF. The CDR3 DNA follows: TGTGCCAGCAGTTCGAGGATTAACTATGGCTACACCTTC.

This chain joins TRBV20-1 and TRBJ2-1, with 8 bases that match TRBD2. Germline lookup yields CDR1 DFQATT and CDR2 SNEGSKA (reference sequence). V lost 6 bases to trimming and J lost 1 base; unmatched junction nucleotides: 14. This CDR3 contains 17 residues. In DNA form, the CDR3 reads TGCAGTGCCCGTGGGACGGGAGGGCGGCGTTCCTACAATGAGCAGTTCTTC. Its translation is CSARGTGGRRSYNEQFF.

This clonotype was seen at least ten times. The V gene is TRBV28, the J gene TRBJ1-5, with D unclear. The V end lost 3 bases, the J end lost 6 bases, and 12 bases lay between the germline ends. This CDR3 comprises 14 residues. The germline V gene has CDR1 MDHEN and CDR2 SYDVKM. The DNA for the CDR3 is TGTGCCAGCAGTTTTTGGGATCGGAGTCAGCCCCAGCATTTT. Residues: CASSFWDRSQPQHF.

The sample holds many counts of this clonotype. The chain couples TRBV7-8 to TRBJ1-5, with no clear D. The CDR3 has 16 amino acids. Germline V gene lookup returns CDR1 SGHVS and CDR2 FQNEAQ. The germline V and J ends were trimmed by 3 bases and 3 bases, with 15 bases remaining between them. The CDR3 is CASSFGTLVVNQPQHF. The CDR3 nucleotides are TGTGCCAGCAGCTTTGGAACCCTTGTAGTCAATCAGCCCCAGCATTTT.

The chain combines TRBV30 with TRBJ1-1; no clear D gene. There are 14 residues in the CDR3. Per germline, CDR1 GTSNPN and CDR2 SVGIG (reference sequence). V was cut by 2 bases and J by 0 bases, with 10 bases left in between. CDR3 protein: CAWSSTLMNTEAFF. The CDR3 nucleotides are TGTGCCTGGAGTTCTACACTCATGAACACTGAAGCTTTCTTT. Drawing the rest from reference TRBV30 and TRBJ1-1, the complete variable domain is SQTIHQWPATLVQPVGSPLSLECTVEGTSNPNLYWYRQAAGRGLQLLFYSVGIGQISSEVPQNLSASRPQDRQFILSSKKLLLSDSGFYLCAWSSTLMNTEAFFGQGTRLTVV.

In its sample, this clonotype was seen a few times. The chain uses TRBV20-1 and TRBJ1-1; the D is unclear. The CDR3 is 13 residues long. V dropped 4 bases and J dropped 1 base, with 10 bases sitting between them. Germline lookup yields CDR1 DFQATT and CDR2 SNEGSKA (reference sequence). CDR3 residues: CSANPRRNTEAFF. The CDR3 coding sequence is TGCAGTGCTAACCCTCGGCGGAACACTGAAGCTTTCTTT.

On this clonotype: A much larger clone sits a single nucleotide away, making a read error possible. The chain is built from TRBV11-2 and TRBJ2-2; perhaps TRBD2 as D (5 bases). Deletions cut 11 bases from V and 5 bases from J, with 21 bases between. This CDR3 has 15 amino acids. The germline gives CDR1 SGHAT, CDR2 FQNNGV. The CDR3 sequence is CACGSLSMSTGELFF. The CDR3 bases are TGTGCCTGCGGGTCCCTTTCTATGTCGACCGGGGAGCTGTTTTTT.

With respect to this clonotype: A clone one base away is much larger, so this may be a read error. V and J are TRBV15 and TRBJ1-1, with 7 bases that match TRBD1. Germline values: CDR1 LNHNV, CDR2 YYDKDF (reference sequence). The CDR3 is made up of 15 amino acids. V trimming: 1 base; J trimming: 6 bases; junction bases outside the gene matches: 8. The DNA of the CDR3 is TGTGCCACCAGCAGAGGGAACAGGGGATCTGCTGAAGCTTTCTTT. This translates into CATSRGNRGSAEAFF. The variable domain in full, completed from reference TRBV15 and TRBJ1-1, reads DAMVIQNPRYQVTQFGKPVTLSCSQTLNHNVMYWYQQKSSQAPKLLFHYYDKDFNNEADTPDNFQSRRPNTSFCFLDIRSPGLGDTAMYLCATSRGNRGSAEAFFGQGTRLTVV.